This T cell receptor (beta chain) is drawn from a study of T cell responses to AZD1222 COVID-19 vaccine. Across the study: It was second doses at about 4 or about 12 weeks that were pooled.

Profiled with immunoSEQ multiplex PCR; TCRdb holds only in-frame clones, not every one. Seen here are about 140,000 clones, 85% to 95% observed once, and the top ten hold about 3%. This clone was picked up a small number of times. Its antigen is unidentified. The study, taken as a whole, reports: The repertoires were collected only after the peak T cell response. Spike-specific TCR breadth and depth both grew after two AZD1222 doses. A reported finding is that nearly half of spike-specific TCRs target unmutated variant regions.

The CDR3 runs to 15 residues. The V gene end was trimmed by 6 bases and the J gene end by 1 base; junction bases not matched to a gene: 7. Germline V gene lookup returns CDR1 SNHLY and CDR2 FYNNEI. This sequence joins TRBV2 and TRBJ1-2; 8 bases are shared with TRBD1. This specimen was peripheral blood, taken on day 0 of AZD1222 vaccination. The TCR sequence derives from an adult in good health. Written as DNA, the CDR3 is TGTGCCAGCAGAACCGGGACAGGCAATAACTATGGCTACACCTTC. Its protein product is CASRTGTGNNYGYTF.